A selection of T cell receptor beta chains follows, all from one sample in a study of early T cells in non-severe SARS-CoV-2 infection. TCRdb ran MiXCR on the 5' RACE reads and lists one entry per CDR3 protein. The sample holds just over 95,000 distinct CDR3 sequences; 11% are singletons and the top ten take approximately 5.4%. The sequenced sample consisted of whole blood. The source of these receptors is an adult who was a healthcare worker with PCR-confirmed SARS-CoV-2 infection or an uninfected control (not recorded which). The CDR3 runs from the conserved cysteine through the conserved F or W. D genes are given only for firm matches. Clone size is shown for a subset of rows, as once, few, many or a class of expanded clone.

>many|-|TRBV6-5|TRBJ1-3
CASSYSRVRETRLSGNTIYF
TGTGCCAGCAGTTACTCGAGAGTAAGGGAAACTAGACTCTCTGGAAACACCATATATTTT
>-|-|TRBV20-1|TRBJ1-5
CSAGQSNQPQHF
TGCAGTGCCGGACAGAGCAATCAGCCCCAGCATTTT
>-|-|TRBV28|TRBJ2-1
CASSPEPGGGSSYNEQFF
TGTGCCAGCAGTCCAGAACCTGGCGGAGGGAGCTCCTACAATGAGCAGTTCTTC
>many|TRBD2|TRBV20-1|TRBJ2-5
CSASRVAGGPVETQYF
TGCAGTGCTAGTCGGGTAGCGGGAGGGCCGGTAGAGACCCAGTACTTC
>-|-|TRBV20-1|TRBJ1-1
CSNRAQPMNTEAFF
TGCAGTAATAGAGCGCAACCGATGAACACTGAAGCTTTCTTT
>few|-|TRBV20-1|TRBJ1-5
CSAGRGRGNQPQHF
TGCAGTGCTGGTAGAGGTAGAGGCAATCAGCCCCAGCATTTT
>-|-|TRBV29-1|TRBJ2-3
CSVHRPPGGTDTQYF
TGCAGCGTCCATCGGCCCCCGGGAGGCACAGATACGCAGTATTTT
>-|-|TRBV3-1|TRBJ2-4
CASSHNFGGAKNIQYF
TGTGCCAGCAGCCACAATTTCGGGGGAGCCAAAAACATTCAGTACTTC
>-|-|TRBV6-1|TRBJ1-5
CASSVIQGGNQPQHF
TGTGCCAGCAGTGTCATTCAGGGTGGTAATCAGCCCCAGCATTTT
>many|-|TRBV2|TRBJ1-2
CASSVGGFYTF
TGTGCCAGCAGTGTAGGCGGGTTCTACACCTTC